Below are 17 T cell receptor beta chains sequenced from a single sample in a study of T-cell memory formation after mild COVID-19. TCRdb reprocessed the 5' RACE reads via MiXCR and lists one record per CDR3 protein. There are around 510,000 distinct CDR3 sequences in the sample; approximately 21% occur only once, and roughly 8.3% lies in the top ten. The specimen sequenced was PBMCs or a T cell subset sorted from them (not recorded which). The source of these receptors is an adult woman who had mild COVID-19 (a few samples of this study predate the infection). Cell type and time point are not known.

This clonotype showed up just a few times. This chain joins TRBV3-1 and TRBJ2-7; 7 positions match TRBD2. There are 15 residues in the CDR3. Losses at the gene ends were 1 base for V and 2 bases for J; bases not matched to a gene: 5. Germline assignment: CDR1 LGHDT and CDR2 YNNKEL (reference sequence). Here the CDR3 DNA reads TGTGCCAGCAGCCAAGTCCAGCGGGGAGCCTACGAGCAGTACTTC. Translation gives CASSQVQRGAYEQYF.

This clonotype showed up just once. The chain couples TRBV18 to TRBJ1-1; D perhaps matches TRBD1 (6 bases). V lost 2 bases and J lost 5, with 12 bases in between. The CDR3 loop spans 14 amino acids. Germline CDR1 is KGHSH and CDR2 is LQKENI. As DNA, the CDR3 is TGTGCCAGCTCACCAGGACAGTACACAACTGAAGCTTTCTTT. It codes for CASSPGQYTTEAFF.

This clonotype was picked up many times. The J gene is TRBJ2-7, the V gene TRBV10-3; 7 positions agree with TRBD1. The germline V gene encodes CDR1 ENHRY and CDR2 SYGVKD. Trimming at V came to 10 bases and at J to 8 bases, leaving 11 bases not matched to a gene. The CDR3 sequence is 12 residues long. The CDR3 loop reads CANGDSPEKQYF. Here the CDR3 DNA reads TGTGCCAACGGGGACAGCCCAGAAAAGCAGTACTTC.

A few counts support this clonotype. The chain links TRBV6-5 to TRBJ1-1; D unclear. The CDR3 contains 15 residues. Germline lookup yields CDR1 MNHEY and CDR2 SVGAGI. The V and J ends lost 4 bases and 0 bases respectively, with 12 bases between them. CDR3 sequence reads: CASSFRPSMNTEAFF. The CDR3 DNA reads as TGTGCCAGCAGTTTCAGACCCTCCATGAACACTGAAGCTTTCTTT.

This clonotype was seen a handful of times. This rearrangement joins TRBV5-6 to TRBJ1-2, with D perhaps TRBD1 (6 bases). CDR1 is SGHDT and CDR2 is YYEEEE in the germline V gene. The CDR3 length is 13 residues. Trimming shortened V by 2 bases and J by 4 bases, and 9 bases separated the two germline ends. The CDR3 is CASSLGTPYGYTF. The CDR3 nucleotides are TGTGCCAGCAGCTTAGGGACACCCTATGGCTACACCTTC.

This clonotype was counted ten times or more. The V call is TRBV28, the J call TRBJ2-7; 7 nucleotides line up with TRBD1. Looked up from germline, CDR1 is MDHEN and CDR2 is SYDVKM. The junction had 8 bases not matched to a gene; V was cut back by 5 bases and J by 1 base. This CDR3 is built from 15 residues. The CDR3 protein is CASSPHDRVSYEQYF. DNA of the CDR3: TGTGCCAGCAGTCCCCACGACAGGGTATCCTACGAGCAGTACTTC.

V usage is TRBV9 and J usage is TRBJ2-7; no firm D call. V was cut by 0 bases and J by 5 bases, with 12 bases left in between. CDR3 length: 14 residues. CDR1 and CDR2 (germline): SGDLS, YYNGEE. The CDR3 reads CASSVEGRADEQYF. CDR3 coding DNA: TGTGCCAGCAGCGTAGAGGGTAGGGCGGACGAGCAGTACTTC.

This clonotype was observed a few times. The chain recombines TRBV5-4 with TRBJ2-3; 9 bases align to TRBD2. The CDR3 runs 15 residues. Losses at the gene ends were 0 bases for V and 4 bases for J; bases not matched to a gene: 3. Looked up from germline, CDR1 is SGHNT and CDR2 is YYREEE (reference sequence). This CDR3 is CASSLGGGAPDTQYF. The CDR3 DNA reads as TGTGCCAGCAGCTTGGGCGGGGGGGCCCCAGATACGCAGTATTTT.

This clonotype was observed a few times. The rearrangement links TRBV4-1 to TRBJ2-5; D is possibly TRBD1 (5 bases). Trimming removed 1 base from V and 0 bases from J, with 12 bases in between. The CDR3 has 16 amino acids. Germline CDR1 MGHRA, CDR2 YSYEKL. The chain's CDR3 is CASSQAKDSYQETQYF. DNA for the CDR3: TGCGCCAGCAGCCAAGCGAAAGACAGCTACCAAGAGACCCAGTACTTC.

CDR3 region: CASSRTLGAYEQYF. CDR3 DNA: TGTGCCAGCAGCCGAACCCTTGGGGCCTACGAGCAGTACTTC. The gene calls are TRBV7-6 and TRBJ2-7, with D unclear. The CDR3 consists of 14 residues. V was clipped by 5 bases and J by 2 bases, with 13 bases between them. Germline V gene sequence: CDR1 SGHVS, CDR2 FNYEAQ.

J is TRBJ2-1 and V is TRBV7-9; D remains ambiguous. The CDR3 is 12 residues long. The germline V gene encodes CDR1 SEHNR and CDR2 FQNEAQ (reference sequence). V was clipped by 3 bases and J by 11 bases, with 11 bases between them. The CDR3 DNA reads TGTGCCAGCAGCTTTCGGGCCCCTAAGCAGTTCTTC. Protein: CASSFRAPKQFF.

This chain uses TRBV19 with TRBJ2-1; D is unclear. CDR1 and CDR2 (germline): LNHDA, SQIVND (reference sequence). The CDR3 covers 12 residues. Trimming removed 3 bases from V and 9 bases from J, with 9 bases in between. As DNA, the CDR3 is TGTGCCAGTAGTATTCTGGGTTTTGAGCAGTTCTTC. Its translation is CASSILGFEQFF.

This clonotype was detected a few times. This chain joins TRBV19 and TRBJ1-1; D uncertain. The CDR3 loop spans 15 amino acids. The germline V gene encodes CDR1 LNHDA and CDR2 SQIVND (reference sequence). With 6 bases removed from V and 1 base from J, the gap between germline ends came to 15 bases. The CDR3 DNA reads as TGTGCCAGTAGCCGGAGGTATACAGAGAACACTGAAGCTTTCTTT. It specifies CASSRRYTENTEAFF.

This clonotype was recorded a few times. V gene TRBV2 combines with J gene TRBJ2-2; tentative D call: TRBD2 (5 bases). The germline V gene has CDR1 SNHLY and CDR2 FYNNEI. The V end was cut by 10 bases, the J end by 1 base, with 13 bases between. This CDR3 has 14 residues. CDR3 in DNA: TGTGCCACCAACAAGGACTGGAACACCGGGGAGCTGTTTTTT. Translating gives CATNKDWNTGELFF.

The chain has TRBV6-2 or TRBV6-3 and TRBJ1-1; 7 bases match TRBD1. Looked up from germline, CDR1 is MNHEY and CDR2 is SVGEGT. The junction had 6 bases not matched to a gene; V was cut back by 6 bases and J by 11 bases. The CDR3 consists of 11 residues. The CDR3 region has the DNA TGTGCCAGCAGGATGGACAGGATGGCTTTCTTT. The encoded protein is CASRMDRMAFF.

In its sample, this clonotype was seen a few times. The chain carries TRBV7-8 and TRBJ2-2; TRBD2 matches 10 bases. The CDR3 consists of 16 residues. Trimming at V came to 3 bases and at J to 5 bases, leaving 6 bases not matched to a gene. The germline V gene has CDR1 SGHVS and CDR2 FQNEAQ. CDR3 in amino acids: CASSFASGSSTGELFF. CDR3 nucleotides: TGTGCCAGCAGCTTCGCTAGCGGGAGTTCTACCGGGGAGCTGTTTTTT. Complete variable domain (other parts from reference TRBV7-8 and TRBJ2-2): GAGVSQSPRYKVAKRGQDVALRCDPISGHVSLFWYQQALGQGPEFLTYFQNEAQLDKSGLPSDRFFAERPEGSVSTLKIQRTQQEDSAVYLCASSFASGSSTGELFFGEGSRLTVL.

The sample holds a few counts of this clonotype. The chain couples TRBV7-6 to TRBJ2-1; D is perhaps TRBD2 (6 bases). This CDR3 has 15 residues. Between the trimmed V and J ends, which lost 2 bases and 5 bases, there was a span of 13 bases. The germline CDR1 and CDR2 sequences are SGHVS and FNYEAQ. The CDR3 DNA follows: TGTGCCAGCAGCTTACCGGGACTGTCAAACAATGAGCAGTTCTTC. Encoded protein: CASSLPGLSNNEQFF.